This section outlines one TCR beta chain sequence together with its context. The antigen remains undetermined. Separate cDNA molecules each had unique molecular identifiers attached to them. TCRdb used MiXCR to reprocess the 5' RACE reads, holding one entry per CDR3 protein. The sample includes tens of thousands of distinct CDR3 sequences, approximately 13% of them seen just once. The sample originates from a study of early T cells in non-severe SARS-CoV-2 infection. Study as a whole: Chains were not paired, and sequencing was done on bulk RNA from unsorted whole blood.

Germline V lookup: CDR1 SQVTM, CDR2 ANQGSEA. Trimming removed 1 base from V and 10 bases from J, with 10 bases in between. This CDR3 has 11 residues. Findings and caveats of the study: A preference for anti-spike CD8 responses marked VDJdb matching, which missed private and CD4 specificities.

The sample consisted of whole blood. This receptor was identified in an adult who was a healthcare worker with PCR-confirmed SARS-CoV-2 infection or an uninfected control (not recorded which). The rearrangement joins TRBV29-1 to TRBJ1-1; D is unresolved. In nucleotides, the CDR3 is TGCAGCGTTGAAGCGCCAGAGGGAGCTTTCTTT. Translating gives CSVEAPEGAFF.